These 20 T cell receptor beta chains came from one sample sequenced in a study of Graves' ophthalmopathy and Graves' hyperthyroidism. Amplification of TCR beta CDR3 regions used RNA transcripts. The first-round RT-PCR employed HTBI primers together with the Qiagen OneStep RT-PCR kit. A multiplex PCR was then performed as the second round. TCRdb ran MiXCR on the multiplex PCR reads and lists one entry per CDR3 protein. The data show about 500,000 distinct CDR3 sequences, with around 14% seen just once and over 7.5% held by the top ten. Sequencing was done on a sample of blood. These receptors were collected from a woman in her 30s with Graves' ophthalmopathy.

This clonotype has only a few counts. V usage is TRBV7-2 and J usage is TRBJ1-2, with D perhaps TRBD1 (6 bases). V was trimmed by 4 bases and J by 5 bases, leaving 14 bases between them. This CDR3 is built from 14 residues. CDR1 is SGHTA, CDR2 FQGNSA, per germline. CDR3 nucleotides: TGTGCCAGCAGCTCGTCGACAGGTCAATATGGCTACACCTTC. It yields the protein CASSSSTGQYGYTF.

In this sample, this clonotype turned up many times. The chain carries TRBV12-5 and TRBJ1-2; D possibly corresponds to TRBD1 (6 bases). CDR1 LGHNT and CDR2 FRNRAP come from the germline V gene. This CDR3 is 12 amino acids long. V gave up 6 bases and J gave up 4 bases, with 9 bases separating them. CDR3 bases: TGTGCTAGTGGACAGGGCTCCTATGGCTACACCTTC. This translates into CASGQGSYGYTF.

This clonotype has a count of ten or more. The CDR3 end shows no conserved phenylalanine or tryptophan, and so a read error is likely. This rearrangement joins TRBV12-3 or TRBV12-4 to TRBJ1-1; possible D gene TRBD1, 6 bases. The CDR3 sequence is 14 residues long. Deletions cut 3 bases from V and 0 bases from J, with 8 bases between. This CDR3 is CASSLQGMNTEAFL. The DNA for the CDR3 is TGTGCCAGCAGTTTGCAGGGGATGAACACTGAAGCTTTCCTT.

This clonotype appeared many times. The chain has TRBV14 and TRBJ1-2; no firm D call. Trimming removed 4 bases from V and 5 bases from J, with 14 bases in between. There are 14 residues in the CDR3. Germline CDR1 is SGHDN and CDR2 is FVKESK. In DNA form, the CDR3 reads TGTGCCAGCAGCCCCGAGACAACCATTTATGGCTACACCTTC. Translated: CASSPETTIYGYTF.

This clonotype was seen a handful of times. J is TRBJ1-5 and V is TRBV19; D not certain. With 6 bases removed from V and 11 bases from J, the gap between germline ends came to 11 bases. Germline V CDR1 and CDR2: LNHDA, SQIVND (reference sequence). CDR3 length: 11 amino acids. The CDR3 region has the DNA TGTGCCAGTAGCGGGAAGTCGGCCCAGCATTTT. The encoded protein is CASSGKSAQHF.

This clonotype was detected a few times. This rearrangement joins TRBV5-6 to TRBJ1-3; D perhaps matches TRBD1 (6 bases). The CDR3 has 16 amino acids. Trimming removed 3 bases from V and 0 bases from J, with 13 bases in between. The V gene's germline CDR1 is SGHDT and CDR2 YYEEEE. CDR3 amino acids: CASSSWTDLSGNTIYF. DNA of the CDR3: TGTGCCAGCAGCTCATGGACAGATCTCTCTGGAAACACCATATATTTT. Complete variable domain (other parts from reference TRBV5-6 and TRBJ1-3): DAGVTQSPTHLIKTRGQQVTLRCSPKSGHDTVSWYQQALGQGPQFIFQYYEEEERQRGNFPDRFSGHQFPNYSSELNVNALLLGDSALYLCASSSWTDLSGNTIYFGEGSWLTVV.

The chain uses TRBV19 and TRBJ1-2; TRBD1 agrees at 8 bases. V lost 4 bases and J lost 5; bases outside the gene matches: 9. CDR1 and CDR2 from the germline V gene are LNHDA and SQIVND (reference sequence). The CDR3 has 15 amino acids. CDR3 sequence reads: CASSTGQGGLYGYTF. CDR3 nucleotides: TGTGCCAGTAGTACCGGACAGGGAGGTTTGTATGGCTACACCTTC.

The chain joins TRBV7-8 to TRBJ1-5, with D possibly matching TRBD1 (5 bases). In germline, CDR1 is SGHVS, CDR2 FQNEAQ. Trimming left V 8 bases short and J 2 bases short, with 22 bases between. The CDR3 loop spans 17 amino acids. The CDR3 protein is CASSTDNRGVGNQPQHF. For the CDR3, the DNA is TGTGCCAGCTCAACCGACAACAGAGGGGTTGGCAATCAGCCCCAGCATTTT.

This clonotype was observed many times. This rearrangement joins TRBV28 to TRBJ1-5; the match to TRBD1 covers 9 bases. Germline CDR1 and CDR2: MDHEN and SYDVKM. The CDR3 totals 16 residues. After removal of 4 bases from V and 2 bases from J, the junction contained 6 bases not matched to a gene. DNA of the CDR3: TGTGCCAGCAGTTGGGACAGGGTGGAAGGCAATCAGCCCCAGCATTTT. Translating gives CASSWDRVEGNQPQHF.

This clonotype was seen ten or more times. Possible read error: a much larger clone is one base away. The gene calls are TRBV10-3 and TRBJ2-5; D uncertain. CDR3 length equals 10 residues. The germline V gene encodes CDR1 ENHRY and CDR2 SYGVKD. Trimming left V 8 bases short and J 1 base short, with 2 bases between. Here the CDR3 DNA reads TGTGCCATCGGCCAAGAGACCCAGTACTTC. Translation: CAIGQETQYF.

This clonotype was seen a few times. The chain joins TRBV6-2 or TRBV6-3 to TRBJ1-6, with TRBD1 matching 8 bases. V was clipped by 6 bases and J by 10 bases; unmatched bases: 5. This CDR3 region has 13 residues. The V gene's germline CDR1 is MNHEY and CDR2 SVGEGT. DNA for the CDR3: TGTGCCAGCAGCGGGACAGGATGGTCACCCCTCCACTTT. Translating gives CASSGTGWSPLHF.

This clonotype appeared many times. V usage is TRBV4-1 and J usage is TRBJ1-2; D is undetermined. The CDR3 contains 13 residues. Germline V gene sequence: CDR1 MGHRA, CDR2 YSYEKL. V lost 1 base and J 12 bases, leaving 15 bases between the germline ends. CDR3 DNA sequence: TGCGCCAGCAGCCAAGGAGGAGGGCTGTGGCACACCTTC. Translated, it gives CASSQGGGLWHTF.

This clonotype turned up a few times. J is TRBJ1-3 and V is TRBV4-1; the D is unclear. CDR1 is MGHRA, CDR2 YSYEKL, per germline. V was cut by 0 bases and J by 0 bases, with 9 bases left in between. This CDR3 region has 16 residues. Here the CDR3 reads CASSQDPALSGNTIYF. CDR3 nucleotides: TGCGCCAGCAGCCAAGATCCGGCTCTCTCTGGAAACACCATATATTTT.

Comments on this clonotype: A single base separates this from a much larger clone, so it may be a read error. The DNA for the CDR3 is TGTGCCGGCGGGGGGCCGACGAACACTGAAGATTTCTTT. As protein: CAGGGPTNTEDFF. This sequence joins TRBV11-2 and TRBJ1-1; possible D gene TRBD1, 6 bases. Germline CDR1 reads SGHAT; CDR2 reads FQNNGV. The CDR3 consists of 13 residues.

This clonotype was counted at least ten times. The chain links TRBV20-1 to TRBJ1-5; D is ambiguous. The CDR3 spans 12 residues. The germline gives CDR1 DFQATT, CDR2 SNEGSKA (reference sequence). Trimming shortened V by 5 bases and J by 7 bases, and 12 bases separated the two germline ends. Written as DNA, the CDR3 is TGCAGTGCTCGGGTATTCCAGCAGCCCCAGCATTTT. Amino acids: CSARVFQQPQHF.

This clonotype was picked up many times. V gene TRBV7-9 combines with J gene TRBJ2-7, with D perhaps matching TRBD2 (5 bases). The V gene's germline CDR1 is SEHNR and CDR2 FQNEAQ (reference sequence). V was trimmed by 5 bases and J by 5 bases, leaving 10 bases between them. CDR3 length: 12 amino acids. CDR3: CASSPRAHEQYF. The DNA of the CDR3 is TGTGCCAGCAGCCCGAGGGCGCACGAGCAGTACTTC.

Ten or more counts support this clonotype. This chain uses TRBV6-1 with TRBJ1-3, with D possibly being TRBD1 (6 bases). V shed 8 bases and J shed 3 bases, with 17 bases lying between them. The CDR3 extends over 15 amino acids. CDR1 is MNHNS, CDR2 SASEGT, per germline. The CDR3 spells CASEWTVTLGNTIYF. DNA of the CDR3: TGTGCCAGCGAGTGGACAGTGACGCTTGGAAACACCATATATTTT.

This clonotype was counted at least ten times. CDR3 coding DNA: TGTGCCGTAGGACGGGGGAGCGTCTACGAGCAGTACTTC. Translated, it gives CAVGRGSVYEQYF. This chain connects TRBV6-1 to TRBJ2-7; a weak D match, TRBD2 (6 bases). The germline V gene has CDR1 MNHNS and CDR2 SASEGT. V was pared by 11 bases and J by 3 bases, with 17 bases between. The CDR3 is made up of 13 amino acids.

The chain has TRBV13 and TRBJ2-5; D is uncertain. V lost 2 bases to trimming and J lost 9 bases, with 22 bases between them. In germline, CDR1 is PRHDT, CDR2 FYEKMQ (reference sequence). This CDR3 spans 16 amino acids. In DNA form, the CDR3 reads TGTGCCAGCAGCTTAATAAACGGGCCGGTTGGTGGCGCCCAGTACTTC. Its protein is CASSLINGPVGGAQYF.

A few counts support this clonotype. The V gene is TRBV19, the J gene TRBJ2-7, with D possibly TRBD1 on 5 matching bases. The CDR3 sequence is 16 residues long. Trimming shortened V by 6 bases and J by 2 bases, and 20 bases separated the two germline ends. Germline V gives CDR1 LNHDA, CDR2 SQIVND (reference sequence). The CDR3 bases are TGTGCCAGTAGCAGGGTTCGACTCGTGGACCCCTACGAGCAGTACTTC. Amino acid sequence: CASSRVRLVDPYEQYF.